Described below is a single TCR beta chain sequence and its context. Its antigen is not known. CDR3 length: 16 residues. The J segment lost 6 bases and the V segment lost 1 base, leaving 9 bases of the junction unmatched. In germline, CDR1 is MDHEN, CDR2 SYDVKM. Profiling relied on immunoSEQ multiplex PCR, and the TCRdb table lists in-frame clones only, not all of them. The sample holds fewer than 200,000 clones, roughly 70% seen once. These data originate in a study of shared clonotypes between healthy human individuals. The study, taken as a whole, reports: Unshared clonotypes carried lower generation probabilities than those common to all four donors. Memory subsets generally showed smaller estimated richness than naive subsets did. Among donors, clonotype sharing was expected to be affected by sequencing depth.

This receptor was obtained from a man in his thirties or forties in good health. The sample was memory CD4+ T cells sorted from blood. Subset in this sample: CD45RA-negative fraction. This chain joins TRBV28 and TRBJ2-1; TRBD2 agrees at 7 bases. The CDR3: CASSLLGTTTFNEQFF. For the CDR3, the DNA is TGTGCCAGCAGTTTATTAGGGACTACCACCTTCAATGAGCAGTTCTTC.